One and the same sample provided the 17 T cell receptor beta chains below, sequenced in a study of cytomegalovirus exposure and HLA in healthy donors. The PCR was carried out with 60 Vbeta primers and 13 Jbeta primers. The data were produced by immunoSEQ multiplex PCR, yet TCRdb's version contains in-frame clones alone and is incomplete. The repertoire has about 97,000 clones, about four fifths of them found once; the top ten carry less than 3.5%. The sequencing sample was made of PBMCs. These receptors all come from a male donor in good health and CMV-seropositive.

The CDR3 is CSVKKTGYGYTF. CDR3 in DNA: TGCAGCGTGAAAAAGACAGGGTATGGCTACACCTTC. The rearrangement links TRBV29-1 to TRBJ1-2, with TRBD1 matching 7 bases. The CDR3 is 12 residues long. The junction had 6 bases not matched to a gene; V was cut back by 6 bases and J by 5 bases. Germline V gene lookup returns CDR1 SQVTM and CDR2 ANQGSEA.

This chain joins TRBV30 and TRBJ1-1; the D gene is possibly TRBD1 (6 bases). CDR1 and CDR2 from the germline V gene are GTSNPN and SVGIG (reference sequence). The ends were cut back, 4 bases at V and 4 bases at J, with 16 bases in the middle. This CDR3 is built from 14 residues. CDR3 sequence (DNA): TGTGCCTGGACCCCCAGGGGTTGGAGCACTGAAGCTTTCTTT. It specifies CAWTPRGWSTEAFF.

This rearrangement joins TRBV11-3 to TRBJ1-2; D not resolved. V was cut by 4 bases and J by 2 bases, with 8 bases left in between. CDR1 is SGHNT and CDR2 is YENEEA in the germline V gene. The CDR3 is made up of 13 amino acids. This chain's CDR3 is CASSSGGNYGYTF. CDR3 coding DNA: TGTGCCAGCAGCTCAGGCGGGAACTATGGCTACACCTTC.

This chain links TRBV5-1 with TRBJ1-1; D is unclear. Looked up from germline, CDR1 is SGHRS and CDR2 is YFSETQ. This CDR3 is built from 15 residues. Trimming shortened V by 5 bases and J by 4 bases, and 18 bases separated the two germline ends. The chain's CDR3 is CASRSSTKPLTEAFF. In DNA form, the CDR3 reads TGCGCCAGCAGGTCCTCGACTAAGCCTCTCACTGAAGCTTTCTTT. Using reference TRBV5-1 and TRBJ1-1 for the parts outside the CDR3, the full variable domain is KAGVTQTPRYLIKTRGQQVTLSCSPISGHRSVSWYQQTPGQGLQFLFEYFSETQRNKGNFPGRFSGRQFSNSRSEMNVSTLELGDSALYLCASRSSTKPLTEAFFGQGTRLTVV.

V is TRBV6-4 and J is TRBJ1-1; 11 bases are a match to TRBD1. V lost 6 bases and J lost 3; bases outside the gene matches: 9. The CDR3 has 16 amino acids. Germline V gene data show CDR1 as MRHNA and CDR2 as SNTAGT. The CDR3 DNA reads as TGTGCCAGCAGCCCCGGGACAGGGGGTGATTACACTGAAGCTTTCTTT. It is translated as CASSPGTGGDYTEAFF.

The chain recombines TRBV19 with TRBJ2-3; TRBD1 agrees at 8 bases. The CDR3 runs 17 residues. CDR1 and CDR2 from the germline V gene are LNHDA and SQIVND (reference sequence). V lost 10 bases to trimming and J lost 4 bases; unmatched junction nucleotides: 19. This CDR3 reads CATTSGTGVTGADTQYF. The CDR3 DNA sequence: TGTGCCACGACCTCCGGGACAGGCGTGACGGGGGCAGATACGCAGTATTTT.

The rearrangement uses TRBV2 and TRBJ1-2, with a possible D match to TRBD1 (6 bases). CDR3 size: 16 residues. Trimming took off 5 bases at V and 4 bases at J, with 20 bases between the two ends. Germline CDR1 is SNHLY and CDR2 is FYNNEI. Written as DNA, the CDR3 is TGTGCCAGCAGTCCCCTTACCCACAGGGACGCCTATGGCTACACCTTC. Amino acid sequence: CASSPLTHRDAYGYTF. The entire variable domain, with the rest obtained from reference TRBV2 and TRBJ1-2, is as follows: EPEVTQTPSHQVTQMGQEVILRCVPISNHLYFYWYRQILGQKVEFLVSFYNNEISEKSEIFDDQFSVERPDGSNFTLKIRSTKLEDSAMYFCASSPLTHRDAYGYTFGSGTRLTVV.

The chain couples TRBV30 to TRBJ2-7; perhaps TRBD2 as D (5 bases). In germline, CDR1 is GTSNPN, CDR2 SVGIG (reference sequence). V lost 0 bases, J lost 1 base, and 7 bases lay in between. The CDR3 length is 13 residues. The CDR3 here is CAWSVGLSYEQYF. The DNA for the CDR3 is TGTGCCTGGAGTGTAGGACTTTCCTACGAGCAGTACTTC.

The V and J genes are TRBV27 and TRBJ1-5; possible D gene TRBD1, 5 bases. Trimming removed 6 bases at V and 5 bases at J, with 8 bases between. The CDR3 covers 12 residues. Per the germline V gene, CDR1 is MNHEY and CDR2 is SMNVEV (reference sequence). Here the CDR3 reads CASSPRDQPQHF. The CDR3 bases are TGTGCCAGCAGCCCCAGGGATCAGCCCCAGCATTTT.

This clone was observed a handful of times. The chain employs TRBV4-3 and TRBJ1-4; 7 nucleotides match TRBD1. The CDR3 runs to 17 residues. CDR1 is LGHNA and CDR2 is YSLEER in the germline V gene. The V segment lost 1 base and the J segment 6 bases; nucleotides outside the gene matches: 11. CDR3 in DNA: TGCGCCAGCAGCCAAGCCCCTGGCAGGGGGTCCGATGAAAAACTGTTTTTT. Amino acid sequence: CASSQAPGRGSDEKLFF.

V is TRBV4-1 and J is TRBJ2-5, with 9 nucleotides matching TRBD1. Germline CDR1 and CDR2: MGHRA and YSYEKL. The V and J ends lost 2 bases and 5 bases, in that order; junction bases with no gene match: 6. This CDR3 has 15 residues. The CDR3 bases are TGCGCCAGCAGCCAAAGGACAGGGGTGGGGGAGACCCAGTACTTC. Protein sequence: CASSQRTGVGETQYF.

V gene TRBV9 combines with J gene TRBJ2-1, with 16 nucleotides matching TRBD2. Per the germline V gene, CDR1 is SGDLS and CDR2 is YYNGEE. V was clipped by 0 bases and J by 6 bases; unmatched bases: 9. CDR3 size: 19 residues. The CDR3, as DNA: TGTGCCAGCAGCGTAGTTGGGACTAGCGGGGGGGCGTGGGTCAATGAGCAGTTCTTC. Amino acids: CASSVVGTSGGAWVNEQFF.

The rearrangement joins TRBV11-3 to TRBJ2-1, with 10 bases matching TRBD1. The germline V gene encodes CDR1 SGHNT and CDR2 YENEEA. V lost 5 bases to trimming and J lost 1 base; unmatched junction nucleotides: 5. The CDR3 runs 16 residues. CDR3 nucleotide sequence: TGTGCCAGCAGCATAGGACAGGGGGTATCCTACAATGAGCAGTTCTTC. Encoded protein: CASSIGQGVSYNEQFF. Complete variable domain (other parts from reference TRBV11-3 and TRBJ2-1): EAGVVQSPRYKIIEKKQPVAFWCNPISGHNTLYWYLQNLGQGPELLIRYENEEAVDDSQLPKDRFSAERLKGVDSTLKIQPAELGDSAVYLCASSIGQGVSYNEQFFGPGTRLTVL.

This chain uses TRBV10-3 with TRBJ2-7, with 8 nucleotides matching TRBD1. V lost 3 bases and J lost 5; bases outside the gene matches: 0. The germline V gene encodes CDR1 ENHRY and CDR2 SYGVKD. The CDR3 consists of 12 residues. DNA of the CDR3: TGTGCCATCAGTGAACAGGGGGACGAGCAGTACTTC. It encodes CAISEQGDEQYF.

The V and J genes are TRBV30 and TRBJ1-2; perhaps TRBD1 as D (6 bases). The V gene's germline CDR1 is GTSNPN and CDR2 SVGIG (reference sequence). V lost 5 bases to trimming and J lost 5 bases, with 15 bases between them. CDR3 length: 13 amino acids. The CDR3 loop is CAWSWGQTYGYTF. The CDR3 region has the DNA TGTGCCTGGTCTTGGGGGCAGACTTATGGCTACACCTTC.

This clone was counted once. The rearrangement links TRBV5-1 to TRBJ2-1; maybe TRBD2 (6 bases). V lost 0 bases and J 4 bases, leaving 8 bases between the germline ends. Germline V CDR1 and CDR2: SGHRS, YFSETQ. The CDR3 is 14 residues long. DNA for the CDR3: TGCGCCAGCAGCTTGGGGAGGGGATACAATGAGCAGTTCTTC. Encoded protein: CASSLGRGYNEQFF. The whole variable domain, filled in from reference TRBV5-1 and TRBJ2-1, reads KAGVTQTPRYLIKTRGQQVTLSCSPISGHRSVSWYQQTPGQGLQFLFEYFSETQRNKGNFPGRFSGRQFSNSRSEMNVSTLELGDSALYLCASSLGRGYNEQFFGPGTRLTVL.

This chain connects TRBV29-1 to TRBJ2-7, with 8 bases lining up with TRBD2. The CDR3 contains 13 residues. V was pared by 4 bases and J by 0 bases, with 2 bases of the junction left unmatched. The germline V gene has CDR1 SQVTM and CDR2 ANQGSEA. Written as DNA, the CDR3 is TGCAGCGTTGGCGGGGGGCCCTCCTACGAGCAGTACTTC. Translating gives CSVGGGPSYEQYF.